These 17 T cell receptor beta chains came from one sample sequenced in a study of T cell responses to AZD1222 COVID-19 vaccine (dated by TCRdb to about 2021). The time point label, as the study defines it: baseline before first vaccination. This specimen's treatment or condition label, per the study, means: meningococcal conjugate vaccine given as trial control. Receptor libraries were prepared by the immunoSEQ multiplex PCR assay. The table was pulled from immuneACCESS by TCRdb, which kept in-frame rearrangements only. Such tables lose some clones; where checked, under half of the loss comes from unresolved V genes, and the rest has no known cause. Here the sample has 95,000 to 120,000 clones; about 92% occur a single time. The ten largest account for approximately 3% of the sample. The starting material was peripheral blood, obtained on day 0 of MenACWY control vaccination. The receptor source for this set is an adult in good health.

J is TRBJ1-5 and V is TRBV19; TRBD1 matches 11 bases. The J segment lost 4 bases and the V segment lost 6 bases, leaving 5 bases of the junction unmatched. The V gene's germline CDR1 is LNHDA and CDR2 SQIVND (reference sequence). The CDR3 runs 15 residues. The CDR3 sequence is CASRADRGLNQPQHF. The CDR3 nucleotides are TGTGCCAGTAGAGCGGACAGGGGGCTAAATCAGCCCCAGCATTTT.

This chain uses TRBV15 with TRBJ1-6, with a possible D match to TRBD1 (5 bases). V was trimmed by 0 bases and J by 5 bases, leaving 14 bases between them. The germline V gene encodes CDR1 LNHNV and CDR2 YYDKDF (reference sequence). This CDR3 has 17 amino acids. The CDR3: CATSRDRNRQNNSPLHF. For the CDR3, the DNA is TGTGCCACCAGCAGAGATCGTAACAGGCAAAATAATTCACCCCTCCACTTT.

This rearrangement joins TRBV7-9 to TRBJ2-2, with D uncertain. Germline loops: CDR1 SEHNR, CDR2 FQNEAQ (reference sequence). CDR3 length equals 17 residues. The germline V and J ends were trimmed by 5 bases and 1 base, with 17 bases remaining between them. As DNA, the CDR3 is TGTGCCAGCAGCCCGGAGTGGTGGCCGAAGAACACCGGGGAGCTGTTTTTT. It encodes CASSPEWWPKNTGELFF.

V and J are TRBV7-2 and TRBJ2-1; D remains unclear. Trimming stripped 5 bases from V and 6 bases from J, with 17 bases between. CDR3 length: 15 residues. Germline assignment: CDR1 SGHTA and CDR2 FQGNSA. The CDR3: CASSTGLKRLNEQFF. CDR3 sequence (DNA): TGTGCCAGCAGCACGGGCCTAAAACGTCTCAATGAGCAGTTCTTC.

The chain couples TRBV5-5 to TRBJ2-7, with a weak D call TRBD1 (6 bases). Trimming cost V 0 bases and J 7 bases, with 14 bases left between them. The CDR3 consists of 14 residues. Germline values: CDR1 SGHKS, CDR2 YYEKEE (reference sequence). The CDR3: CASSLVGIGGEQYF. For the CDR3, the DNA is TGTGCCAGCAGCTTGGTCGGTATAGGGGGAGAGCAGTACTTC.

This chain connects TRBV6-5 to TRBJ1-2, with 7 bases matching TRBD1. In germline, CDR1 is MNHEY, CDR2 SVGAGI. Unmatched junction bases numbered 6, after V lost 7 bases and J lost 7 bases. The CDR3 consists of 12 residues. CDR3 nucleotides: TGTGCCAGCACCGAGACAGGGTTTGGCTACACCTTC. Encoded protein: CASTETGFGYTF.

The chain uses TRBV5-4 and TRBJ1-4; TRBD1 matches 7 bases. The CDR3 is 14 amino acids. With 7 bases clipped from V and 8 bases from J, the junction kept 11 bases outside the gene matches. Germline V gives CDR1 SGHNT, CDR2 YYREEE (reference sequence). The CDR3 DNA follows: TGTGCCAGCCAAATTCAGGGGGGAGGAGAAAAACTGTTTTTT. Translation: CASQIQGGGEKLFF.

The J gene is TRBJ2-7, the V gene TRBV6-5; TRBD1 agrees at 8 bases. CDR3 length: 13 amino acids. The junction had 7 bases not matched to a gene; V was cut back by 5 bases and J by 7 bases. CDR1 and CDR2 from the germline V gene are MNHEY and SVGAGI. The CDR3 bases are TGTGCCAGCAGTATTGGACAGGGAGAGGAGCAGTACTTC. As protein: CASSIGQGEEQYF.

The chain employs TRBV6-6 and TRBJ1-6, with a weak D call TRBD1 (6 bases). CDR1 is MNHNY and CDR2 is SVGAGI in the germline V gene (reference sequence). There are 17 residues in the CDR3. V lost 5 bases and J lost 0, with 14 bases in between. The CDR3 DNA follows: TGTGCCAGCAGTCGACAGGTTTGGGTCTCCTATAATTCACCCCTCCACTTT. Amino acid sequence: CASSRQVWVSYNSPLHF.

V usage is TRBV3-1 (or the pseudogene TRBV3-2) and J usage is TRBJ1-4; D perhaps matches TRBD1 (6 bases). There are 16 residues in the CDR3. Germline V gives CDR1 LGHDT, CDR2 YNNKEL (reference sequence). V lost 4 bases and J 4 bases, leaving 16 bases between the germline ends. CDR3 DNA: TGTGCCAGCAGCCTGCACGGACAGCCGGGTAATGAAAAACTGTTTTTT. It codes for CASSLHGQPGNEKLFF.

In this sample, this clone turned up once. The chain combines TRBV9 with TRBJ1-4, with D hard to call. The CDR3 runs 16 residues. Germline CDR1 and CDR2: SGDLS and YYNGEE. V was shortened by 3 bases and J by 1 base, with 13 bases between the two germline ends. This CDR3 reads CASSASHSGTNEKLFF. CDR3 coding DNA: TGTGCCAGCAGCGCCTCTCACTCGGGAACTAATGAAAAACTGTTTTTT.

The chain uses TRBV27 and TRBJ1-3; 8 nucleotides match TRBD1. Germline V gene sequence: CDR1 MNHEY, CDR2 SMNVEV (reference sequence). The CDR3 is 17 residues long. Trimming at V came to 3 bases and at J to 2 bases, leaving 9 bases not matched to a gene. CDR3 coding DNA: TGTGCCAGCAGTTTCCCCGGACAGGGAGATGCTGGAAACACCATATATTTT. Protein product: CASSFPGQGDAGNTIYF.

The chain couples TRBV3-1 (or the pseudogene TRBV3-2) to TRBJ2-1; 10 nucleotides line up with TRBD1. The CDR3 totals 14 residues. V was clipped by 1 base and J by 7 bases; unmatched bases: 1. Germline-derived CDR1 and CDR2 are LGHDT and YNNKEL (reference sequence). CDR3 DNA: TGTGCCAGCAGCCAAGGGACAGGGGGGAATGAGCAGTTCTTC. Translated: CASSQGTGGNEQFF.

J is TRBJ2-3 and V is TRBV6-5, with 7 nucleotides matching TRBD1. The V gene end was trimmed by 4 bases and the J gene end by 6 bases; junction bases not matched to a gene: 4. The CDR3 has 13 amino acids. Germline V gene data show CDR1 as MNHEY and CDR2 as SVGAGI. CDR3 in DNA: TGTGCCAGCAGTTTCGCCAGGGGGGATACGCAGTATTTT. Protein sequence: CASSFARGDTQYF.

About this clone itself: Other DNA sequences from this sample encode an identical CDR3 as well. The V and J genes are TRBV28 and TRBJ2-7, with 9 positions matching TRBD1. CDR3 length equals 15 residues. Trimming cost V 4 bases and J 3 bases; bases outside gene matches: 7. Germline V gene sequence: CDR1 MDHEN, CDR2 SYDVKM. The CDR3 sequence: CASSSPGTGNYEQYF. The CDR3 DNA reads TGTGCCAGCAGTTCCCCTGGGACAGGGAACTACGAGCAGTACTTC. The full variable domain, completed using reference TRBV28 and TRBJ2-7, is DVKVTQSSRYLVKRTGEKVFLECVQDMDHENMFWYRQDPGLGLRLIYFSYDVKMKEKGDIPEGYSVSREKKERFSLILESASTNQTSMYLCASSSPGTGNYEQYFGPGTRLTVT.

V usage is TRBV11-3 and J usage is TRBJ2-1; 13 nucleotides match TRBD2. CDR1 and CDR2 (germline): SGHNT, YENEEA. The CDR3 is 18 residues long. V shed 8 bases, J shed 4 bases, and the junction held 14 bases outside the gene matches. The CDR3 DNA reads TGTGCCAGCCCCGACCGCATGACTAGCGGGGGGCAATACAATGAGCAGTTCTTC. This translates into CASPDRMTSGGQYNEQFF.

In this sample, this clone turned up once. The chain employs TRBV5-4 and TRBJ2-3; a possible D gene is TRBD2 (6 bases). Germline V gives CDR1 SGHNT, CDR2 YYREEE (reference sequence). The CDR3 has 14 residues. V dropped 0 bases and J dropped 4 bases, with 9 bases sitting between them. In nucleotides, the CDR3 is TGTGCCAGCAGCTTGGGGCGGGATCCAGATACGCAGTATTTT. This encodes CASSLGRDPDTQYF.